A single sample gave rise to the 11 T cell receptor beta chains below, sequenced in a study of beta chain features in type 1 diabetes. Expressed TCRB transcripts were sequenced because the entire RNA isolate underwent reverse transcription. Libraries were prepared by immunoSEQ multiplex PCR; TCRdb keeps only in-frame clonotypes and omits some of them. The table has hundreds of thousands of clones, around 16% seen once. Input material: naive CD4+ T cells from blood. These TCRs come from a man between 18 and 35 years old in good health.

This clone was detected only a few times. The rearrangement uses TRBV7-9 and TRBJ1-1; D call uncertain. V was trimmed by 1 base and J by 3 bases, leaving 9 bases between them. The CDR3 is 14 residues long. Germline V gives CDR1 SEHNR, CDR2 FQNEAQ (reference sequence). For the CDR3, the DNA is TGTGCCAGCAGCTTAGGACAAAGGGACACTGAAGCTTTCTTT. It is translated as CASSLGQRDTEAFF.

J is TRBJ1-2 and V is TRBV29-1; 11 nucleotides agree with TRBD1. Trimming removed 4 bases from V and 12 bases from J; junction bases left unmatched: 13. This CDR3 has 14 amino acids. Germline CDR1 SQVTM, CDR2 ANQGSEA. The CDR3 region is CSVAIDTPGQGDTF. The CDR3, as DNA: TGCAGCGTTGCAATTGACACGCCGGGACAGGGGGACACCTTC.

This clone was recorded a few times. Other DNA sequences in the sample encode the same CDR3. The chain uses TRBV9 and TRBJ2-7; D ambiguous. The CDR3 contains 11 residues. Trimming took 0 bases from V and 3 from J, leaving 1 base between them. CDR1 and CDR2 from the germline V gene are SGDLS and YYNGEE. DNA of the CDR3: TGTGCCAGCAGCGTAGGCTACGAGCAGTACTTC. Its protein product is CASSVGYEQYF.

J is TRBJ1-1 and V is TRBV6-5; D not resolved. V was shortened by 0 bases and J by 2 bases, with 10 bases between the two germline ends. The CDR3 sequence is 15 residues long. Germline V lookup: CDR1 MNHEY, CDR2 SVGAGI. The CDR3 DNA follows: TGTGCCAGCAGTTACTCGCCCCAGGTAAACACTGAAGCTTTCTTT. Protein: CASSYSPQVNTEAFF.

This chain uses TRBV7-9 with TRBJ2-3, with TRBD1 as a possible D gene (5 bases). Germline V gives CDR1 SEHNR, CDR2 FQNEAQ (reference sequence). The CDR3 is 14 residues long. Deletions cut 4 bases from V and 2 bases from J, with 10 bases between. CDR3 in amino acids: CASSSIGDTDTQYF. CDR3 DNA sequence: TGTGCCAGCAGCTCCATAGGGGACACAGATACGCAGTATTTT.

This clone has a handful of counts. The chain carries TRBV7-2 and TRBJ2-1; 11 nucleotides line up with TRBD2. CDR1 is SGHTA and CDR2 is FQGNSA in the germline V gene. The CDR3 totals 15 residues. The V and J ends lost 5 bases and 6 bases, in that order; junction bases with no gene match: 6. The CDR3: CASSPTGTSGNEQFF. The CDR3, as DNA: TGTGCCAGCAGCCCAACCGGGACTAGCGGCAATGAGCAGTTCTTC.

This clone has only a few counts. CDR3 coding DNA: TGTGCCAGCAGCCCAGTGAACACCGGGGAGCTGTTTTTT. Amino acids: CASSPVNTGELFF. The chain employs TRBV5-4 and TRBJ2-2; D is unresolved. With 4 bases removed from V and 1 base from J, the gap between germline ends came to 5 bases. This CDR3 has 13 residues. Germline values: CDR1 SGHNT, CDR2 YYREEE (reference sequence).

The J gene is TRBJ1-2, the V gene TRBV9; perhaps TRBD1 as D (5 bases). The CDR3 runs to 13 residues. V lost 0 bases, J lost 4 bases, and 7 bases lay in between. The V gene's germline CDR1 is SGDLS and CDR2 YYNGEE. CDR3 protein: CASSVDGAYGYTF. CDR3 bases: TGTGCCAGCAGCGTAGACGGGGCCTATGGCTACACCTTC.

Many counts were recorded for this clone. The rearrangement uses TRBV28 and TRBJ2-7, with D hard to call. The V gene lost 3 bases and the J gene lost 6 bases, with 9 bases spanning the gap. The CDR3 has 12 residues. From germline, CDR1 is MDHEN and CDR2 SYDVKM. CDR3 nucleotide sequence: TGTGCCAGCAGTTTGATGGTTGGCGAGCAGTACTTC. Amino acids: CASSLMVGEQYF.

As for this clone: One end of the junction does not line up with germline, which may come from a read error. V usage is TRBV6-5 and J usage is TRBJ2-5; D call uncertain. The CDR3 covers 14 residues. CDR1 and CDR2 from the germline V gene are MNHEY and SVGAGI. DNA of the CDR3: TGTGCCAGCAGTTACTCGGACGGTCAAGGGACCCAGTACTTC. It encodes CASSYSDGQGTQYF.

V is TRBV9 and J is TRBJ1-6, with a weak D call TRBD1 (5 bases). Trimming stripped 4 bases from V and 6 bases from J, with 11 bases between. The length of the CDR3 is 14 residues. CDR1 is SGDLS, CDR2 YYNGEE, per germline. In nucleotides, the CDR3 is TGTGCCAGCAGCACCCGGGGGGGTAATTCACCCCTCCACTTT. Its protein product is CASSTRGGNSPLHF. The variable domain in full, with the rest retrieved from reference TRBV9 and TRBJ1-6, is DSGVTQTPKHLITATGQRVTLRCSPRSGDLSVYWYQQSLDQGLQFLIQYYNGEERAKGNILERFSAQQFPDLHSELNLSSLELGDSALYFCASSTRGGNSPLHFGNGTRLTVT.